The 21 T cell receptor beta chains given below trace back to one sample, sequenced in a study of T cell responses to AZD1222 COVID-19 vaccine. The protocol was immunoSEQ multiplex PCR, while the TCRdb copy is restricted to in-frame clones and leaves out a portion. The sample holds over 85,000 clones, 90% seen once. The source material was peripheral blood, sampled on day 0 of AZD1222 vaccination. These receptor sequences come from an adult in good health.

The chain couples TRBV19 to TRBJ1-3; the D gene is possibly TRBD1 (6 bases). V shed 1 base and J shed 4 bases, with 8 bases lying between them. The CDR3 totals 14 residues. Per the germline V gene, CDR1 is LNHDA and CDR2 is SQIVND (reference sequence). This CDR3 reads CASSIGGQGNTIYF. The CDR3 nucleotides are TGTGCCAGTAGTATAGGGGGACAAGGAAACACCATATATTTT.

The J gene is TRBJ1-5, the V gene TRBV19; 7 bases fit TRBD1. The V gene's germline CDR1 is LNHDA and CDR2 SQIVND (reference sequence). V dropped 9 bases and J dropped 6; count of bases not matched to a gene: 20. The CDR3 has 17 amino acids. The CDR3 reads CARRTGAGVQRGQPQHF. In DNA form, the CDR3 reads TGTGCCAGGAGAACAGGGGCCGGGGTTCAACGGGGTCAGCCCCAGCATTTT.

The rearrangement uses TRBV7-3 and TRBJ1-1; D is uncertain. Trimming shortened V by 5 bases and J by 5 bases, and 12 bases separated the two germline ends. CDR1 and CDR2 from the germline V gene are SGHTA and FQGTGA. The length of the CDR3 is 13 residues. In nucleotides, the CDR3 is TGTGCCAGCAGCCCAGGCGGTTGGACTGAAGCTTTCTTT. Protein product: CASSPGGWTEAFF.

This clone occurred a few times. In nucleotides, the CDR3 is TGCGCCAGCAGGGGAACTAATGAAAAACTGTTTTTT. Translation gives CASRGTNEKLFF. The chain uses TRBV10-1 and TRBJ1-4; D ambiguous. From germline, CDR1 is WNHNN and CDR2 SYGVQD (reference sequence). The CDR3 loop spans 12 amino acids. V lost 6 bases and J lost 1, with 3 bases in between.

With respect to this clone: Mismatch with germline at one junction end may stem from a read error. J is TRBJ1-1 and V is TRBV7-2; 8 bases agree with TRBD1. CDR3 size: 14 residues. Germline V CDR1 and CDR2: SGHTA, FQGNSA. CDR3 residues: CVSSLPGTGREAFF. The CDR3 DNA is TGTGTCAGCAGCTTACCTGGGACAGGCCGTGAAGCTTTCTTT.

This rearrangement joins TRBV7-9 to TRBJ2-7, with a possible D match to TRBD2 (5 bases). The CDR3 consists of 15 residues. V shed 5 bases and J shed 4 bases, with 18 bases lying between them. Per germline, CDR1 SEHNR and CDR2 FQNEAQ (reference sequence). CDR3 DNA: TGTGCCAGCAGCCCCTGGGAGTCAACCCAATACGAGCAGTACTTC. This encodes CASSPWESTQYEQYF.

The chain links TRBV5-4 to TRBJ2-1, with D perhaps TRBD2 (6 bases). CDR3 length equals 16 residues. Germline CDR1 and CDR2: SGHNT and YYREEE (reference sequence). V lost 1 base and J 0 bases, leaving 11 bases between the germline ends. The CDR3 DNA sequence: TGTGCCAGCAGCTTGAGTTCGCGGGACTCCTACAATGAGCAGTTCTTC. It translates to CASSLSSRDSYNEQFF.

The chain recombines TRBV7-2 with TRBJ1-1, with D unclear. Germline V gene sequence: CDR1 SGHTA, CDR2 FQGNSA. The CDR3 is made up of 12 amino acids. V was shortened by 3 bases and J by 5 bases, with 7 bases between the two germline ends. The DNA for the CDR3 is TGTGCCAGCAGCTTTCCTTTAACTGAAGCTTTCTTT. It is translated as CASSFPLTEAFF.

DNA of the CDR3: TGTGCCAGTAGTGCGACAGTTGACGAGCAGTACTTC. Translated, it gives CASSATVDEQYF. The gene calls are TRBV19 and TRBJ2-7; D perhaps matches TRBD1 (5 bases). Between the trimmed V and J ends, which lost 5 bases and 5 bases, there was a span of 10 bases. CDR1 LNHDA and CDR2 SQIVND come from the germline V gene (reference sequence). CDR3 length: 12 residues.

The sample holds one count of this clone. The chain links TRBV5-6 to TRBJ1-4, with 8 bases that match TRBD1. The ends lost 2 bases at V and 7 bases at J; junction bases unmatched: 10. The germline V gene has CDR1 SGHDT and CDR2 YYEEEE. The CDR3 runs 16 residues. CDR3 region: CASSFWTGSSFEKLFF. In DNA, the CDR3 is TGTGCCAGCAGCTTTTGGACAGGGTCCTCATTTGAAAAACTGTTTTTT.

The V and J genes are TRBV29-1 and TRBJ1-2; D is perhaps TRBD1 (5 bases). Germline assignment: CDR1 SQVTM and CDR2 ANQGSEA. The CDR3 is made up of 13 amino acids. Trimming shortened V by 7 bases and J by 3 bases, and 15 bases separated the two germline ends. The CDR3 bases are TGCAGCGGGGGTTCCGGGACGGACTATGGCTACACCTTC. Its protein product is CSGGSGTDYGYTF.

The V call is TRBV11-1, the J call TRBJ2-7; possible D gene TRBD2, 7 bases. The CDR3 is 15 residues long. V was pared by 5 bases and J by 5 bases, with 19 bases between. Germline assignment: CDR1 SGHAT and CDR2 FQDESV (reference sequence). CDR3 protein: CASSRGPGGYHEQYF. The CDR3 nucleotides are TGTGCCAGCAGCCGTGGTCCGGGGGGCTATCACGAGCAGTACTTC.

This clone was counted a few times. This sequence joins TRBV24-1 and TRBJ2-3, with D maybe TRBD2 (6 bases). Germline CDR1 is KGHDR and CDR2 is SFDVKD. Trimming took off 6 bases at V and 4 bases at J, with 28 bases between the two ends. The CDR3 runs 19 residues. In nucleotides, the CDR3 is TGTGCCACCAGTCCCCGCCGACGACCGGGACTTCTCTCCGCAGATACGCAGTATTTT. Encoded protein: CATSPRRRPGLLSADTQYF.

The chain links TRBV4-1 to TRBJ2-2; possible D gene TRBD1, 7 bases. The CDR3 is 15 amino acids. In germline, CDR1 is MGHRA, CDR2 YSYEKL. V was shortened by 4 bases and J by 6 bases, with 15 bases between the two germline ends. The DNA of the CDR3 is TGCGCCAGCAGCCTCCAGGGGGGCGAACCCGGGGAGCTGTTTTTT. It translates to CASSLQGGEPGELFF.

This clone came up once. The chain is built from TRBV4-1 and TRBJ1-1; D is perhaps TRBD1 (6 bases). The CDR3 runs to 15 residues. Trimming pared 2 bases from V and 4 bases from J, leaving 14 bases between. The germline V gene encodes CDR1 MGHRA and CDR2 YSYEKL. The CDR3 loop is CASSQPARGITEAFF. Here the CDR3 DNA reads TGCGCCAGCAGCCAACCCGCTAGGGGGATCACTGAAGCTTTCTTT.

This clone has only one observation. V is TRBV5-5 and J is TRBJ2-6, with D uncertain. The CDR3 contains 17 residues. CDR1 is SGHKS, CDR2 YYEKEE, per germline (reference sequence). Deletions cut 2 bases from V and 0 bases from J, with 12 bases between. The chain's CDR3 is CASSLAFDTSGANVLTF. The CDR3 bases are TGTGCCAGCAGCTTAGCTTTTGACACCTCTGGGGCCAACGTCCTGACTTTC. The whole variable domain, filled in from reference TRBV5-5 and TRBJ2-6, reads DAGVTQSPTHLIKTRGQQVTLRCSPISGHKSVSWYQQVLGQGPQFIFQYYEKEERGRGNFPDRFSARQFPNYSSELNVNALLLGDSALYLCASSLAFDTSGANVLTFGAGSRLTVL.

This chain uses TRBV25-1 with TRBJ2-4; D may be TRBD1 (6 bases). In germline, CDR1 is MGHDK, CDR2 SYGVNS. Trimming cost V 3 bases and J 7 bases, with 13 bases left between them. The CDR3 contains 14 residues. The CDR3 region has the DNA TGTGCCAGCAGTGACAGGGGTGAGGGGAACATTCAGTACTTC. Translating gives CASSDRGEGNIQYF.

The V gene is TRBV19, the J gene TRBJ1-5, with D unclear. The germline gives CDR1 LNHDA, CDR2 SQIVND (reference sequence). The CDR3 is 12 amino acids. V lost 3 bases to trimming and J lost 7 bases, with 7 bases between them. The CDR3 sequence is CASSIGGQPQHF. Written as DNA, the CDR3 is TGTGCCAGTAGTATCGGTGGGCAGCCCCAGCATTTT.

The genes are TRBV4-1 and TRBJ2-5, with TRBD2 matching 14 bases. Germline assignment: CDR1 MGHRA and CDR2 YSYEKL. The CDR3 has 16 residues. The trim removed 1 base at V and 5 bases at J, leaving 3 bases unmatched. The CDR3 loop is CASSQGLAGGHETQYF. The CDR3 nucleotides are TGCGCCAGCAGCCAAGGACTAGCGGGGGGGCACGAGACCCAGTACTTC.

This clone was picked up one time. The rearrangement uses TRBV7-2 and TRBJ1-1; 9 positions agree with TRBD1. The junction had 10 bases not matched to a gene; V was cut back by 1 base and J by 4 bases. The V gene's germline CDR1 is SGHTA and CDR2 FQGNSA. This CDR3 comprises 17 residues. The CDR3 spells CASSLVGTGFGGTEAFF. CDR3 coding DNA: TGTGCCAGCAGCTTAGTCGGGACAGGGTTTGGGGGCACTGAAGCTTTCTTT.

The chain employs TRBV7-9 and TRBJ2-7; perhaps TRBD1 as D (5 bases). The germline gives CDR1 SEHNR, CDR2 FQNEAQ (reference sequence). This CDR3 contains 14 residues. V gave up 5 bases and J gave up 4 bases, with 15 bases separating them. The CDR3 coding sequence is TGTGCCAGCAGCCCCCTGGCCAGGGCGTACGAGCAGTACTTC. Protein: CASSPLARAYEQYF.